A selection of T cell receptor beta chains follows, all from one sample in a study of OX40 agonist ivuxolimab in advanced cancers. Data came from immunoSEQ multiplex PCR; TCRdb stores just in-frame clones and leaves some out. The data show approximately 97,000 clones, roughly nine tenths seen once. The sample in question was CD4+ or CD8+ T cells sorted from blood, obtained in a trial of the OX40 agonist ivuxolimab. These receptors came from an adult with an advanced solid tumor such as melanoma, head and neck, liver or kidney cancer. The CDR3 runs from the conserved cysteine through the conserved F or W. The D gene is left open where the match is weak. The size field is filled for only some rows; it gives once, few, many or a size class.

J,D,size,V,DNA,CDR3
TRBJ2-3,TRBD1,.,TRBV30,TGTGCCTGGAGTGTAGGGACAGGGACCACAGATACGCAGTATTTT,CAWSVGTGTTDTQYF
TRBJ2-7,TRBD2,once,TRBV27,TGTGCCAGCAGTTTGACGGGGAGGGGTTCCTACGAGCAGTACTTC,CASSLTGRGSYEQYF
TRBJ1-4,.,.,TRBV6-5,TGTGCCAGCAGTTACTATCCCGAAAAACTGTTTTTT,CASSYYPEKLFF
TRBJ2-1,.,once,TRBV9,TGTGCCAGCAGCCCGAGCCTCGGGACTTTCTACAATGAGCAGTTCTTC,CASSPSLGTFYNEQFF
TRBJ2-1,TRBD2,.,TRBV27,TGTGCCAGCAAGGAATGGCGGGAGGGCCCGTACGGTGAGCAGTTCTTC,CASKEWREGPYGEQFF
TRBJ2-1,TRBD2,.,TRBV7-8,TGTGCCAGCAGCTTAGCAGCTAGCGGGGGAAACAATGAGCAGTTCTTC,CASSLAASGGNNEQFF
TRBJ2-1,TRBD1,.,TRBV9,TGTGCCAGCAGCCTGACAGGGGGCAATGAGCAGTTCTTC,CASSLTGGNEQFF
TRBJ2-3,.,.,TRBV2,TGTGCCAGCAGCCTAGCGCGGGGTTTGGAGTCAGATACGCAGTATTTT,CASSLARGLESDTQYF
TRBJ1-1,.,.,TRBV4-1,TGCGCCAGCAGCCACCACCATGGTGAAGCTTTCTTT,CASSHHHGEAFF
TRBJ1-4,.,.,TRBV6-6,TGTGCCAGCAGCTCCAATGAGCAGGCGAAACTGTTTTTT,CASSSNEQAKLFF
TRBJ1-1,TRBD1,.,TRBV29-1,TGCAGCGTAGACAGGGGGCGAGACACTGAAGCTTTCTTT,CSVDRGRDTEAFF
TRBJ1-3,.,.,TRBV30,TGTGCCTGGAGTGCCCAGGGACCGCCTGGAAACACCATATATTTT,CAWSAQGPPGNTIYF
TRBJ2-7,.,.,TRBV13,TGTGCCAGCAGCCCCTCCCCGAAGCGGGTCTCGGGGGAGCAGTACTTC,CASSPSPKRVSGEQYF
TRBJ1-4,TRBD1,.,TRBV25-1,TGTGCCAGCCTACAGACAGGGGTCGGGGAAAAACTGTTTTTT,CASLQTGVGEKLFF
TRBJ2-7,TRBD1,.,TRBV11-2,TGTGCCAGCAGTCCCCTCCGGACAGGAACCTACGAGCAGTACTTC,CASSPLRTGTYEQYF
TRBJ1-1,.,once,TRBV6-5,TGTGCCAGCAGGTCGACAGCGAACACTGAAGCTTTCTTT,CASRSTANTEAFF
TRBJ2-4,.,.,TRBV7-2,TGTGCCAGCAGCCCTTCCGGGAGAGGGAATAAGGCGGCCAAAAACATTCAGTACTTC,CASSPSGRGNKAAKNIQYF
TRBJ1-1,TRBD1,.,TRBV4-3,TGCGCCAGCAGCACCAGACAGGGGGCAGGGACTGAAGCTTTCTTT,CASSTRQGAGTEAFF
TRBJ2-7,TRBD1,.,TRBV6-5,TGTGCCAGCACCCCTACAGGGGCTATATCGGGGGAGCAGTACTTC,CASTPTGAISGEQYF
TRBJ1-6,.,.,TRBV5-1,TGCGCCAGCAGCTCCGGGAGGGGGGCAGGTTCACCCCTCCACTTT,CASSSGRGAGSPLHF
TRBJ2-5,.,.,TRBV29-1,TGCAGCGTTGATGTGGAAGAGACCCAGTACTTC,CSVDVEETQYF
TRBJ2-1,TRBD2,.,TRBV5-1,TGCGCCAGCAGCTTAATCCTGGCGGGAGGGAACAATGAGCAGTTCTTC,CASSLILAGGNNEQFF
TRBJ2-1,TRBD2,once,TRBV15,TGTGCCACCAGCAGAGCCCCATTAGCGGGAGAATGTGATGAGCAGTTCTTC,CATSRAPLAGECDEQFF
TRBJ1-6,TRBD1,.,TRBV4-1,TGCGCCAGCAGCCAAGAGGGCAGGGGGCTTGGTTCACCCCTCCACTTT,CASSQEGRGLGSPLHF
TRBJ1-1,TRBD1,.,TRBV19,TGTGCCAGTACCTCGACAGGGGGAACTGAAGCTTTCTTT,CASTSTGGTEAFF
TRBJ2-1,TRBD1,.,TRBV7-2,TGTGCCAGCAGCTTAAATCCGGGACAGGGGAAGTTACACGAGCAGTTCTTC,CASSLNPGQGKLHEQFF
TRBJ1-5,.,.,TRBV7-5,TGTGCCAGAAGCTGGGCAGGATATCGGCATTTT,CARSWAGYRHF
TRBJ2-5,TRBD1,few,TRBV4-2,TGTGCCAGCAGCTACCGGGACAGGGCGACCGAGGAGACCCAGTACTTC,CASSYRDRATEETQYF